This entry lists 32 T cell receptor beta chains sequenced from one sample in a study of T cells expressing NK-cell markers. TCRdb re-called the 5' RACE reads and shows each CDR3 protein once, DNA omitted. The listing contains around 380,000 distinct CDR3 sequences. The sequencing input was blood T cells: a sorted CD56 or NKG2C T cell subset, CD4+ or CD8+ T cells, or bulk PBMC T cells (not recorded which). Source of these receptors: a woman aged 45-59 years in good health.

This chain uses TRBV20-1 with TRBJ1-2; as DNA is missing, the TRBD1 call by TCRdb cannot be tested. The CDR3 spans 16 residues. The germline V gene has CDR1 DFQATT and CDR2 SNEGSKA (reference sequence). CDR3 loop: CSARDAGQLTNYGYTF.

The CDR3 reads CASSLRSNQDTQYF. The chain employs TRBV5-1 and TRBJ2-3. This CDR3 spans 14 amino acids. Germline V gene data show CDR1 as SGHRS and CDR2 as YFSETQ.

The CDR3 loop is CASVSGTGELFF. The chain employs TRBV12-3 or TRBV12-4 and TRBJ2-2. The CDR3 is made up of 12 amino acids.

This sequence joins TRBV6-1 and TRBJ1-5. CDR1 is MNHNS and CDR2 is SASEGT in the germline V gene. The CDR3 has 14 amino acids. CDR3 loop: CASSDRGMNQPQHF.

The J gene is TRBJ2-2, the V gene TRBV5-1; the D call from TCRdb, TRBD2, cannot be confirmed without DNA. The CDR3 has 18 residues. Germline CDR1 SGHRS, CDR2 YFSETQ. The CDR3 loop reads CASSPSGGSRANTGELFF.

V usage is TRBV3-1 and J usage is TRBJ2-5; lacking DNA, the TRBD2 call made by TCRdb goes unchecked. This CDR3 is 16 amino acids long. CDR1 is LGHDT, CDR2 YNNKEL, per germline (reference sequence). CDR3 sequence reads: CASSQGLAGYQETQYF.

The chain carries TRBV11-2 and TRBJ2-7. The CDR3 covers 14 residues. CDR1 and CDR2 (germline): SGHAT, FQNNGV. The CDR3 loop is CASSPTLRTYEQYF.

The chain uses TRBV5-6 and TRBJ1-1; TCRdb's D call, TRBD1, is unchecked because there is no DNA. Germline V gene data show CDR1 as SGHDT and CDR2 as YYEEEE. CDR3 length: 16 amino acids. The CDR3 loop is CASSWGDRGLNTEAFF.

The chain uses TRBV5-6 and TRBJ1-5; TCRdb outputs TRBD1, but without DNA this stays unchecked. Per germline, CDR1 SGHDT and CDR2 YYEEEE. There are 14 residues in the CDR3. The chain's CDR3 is CASSGSGGSQPQHF.

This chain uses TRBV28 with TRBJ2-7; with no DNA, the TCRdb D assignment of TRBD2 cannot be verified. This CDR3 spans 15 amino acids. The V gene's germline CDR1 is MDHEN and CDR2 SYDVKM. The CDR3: CASSFPGLAAYEQYF.

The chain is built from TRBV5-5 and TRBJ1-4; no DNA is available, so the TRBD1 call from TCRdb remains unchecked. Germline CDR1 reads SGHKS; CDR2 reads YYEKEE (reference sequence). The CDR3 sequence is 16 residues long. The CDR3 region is CASSPFVGGLGEKLFF.

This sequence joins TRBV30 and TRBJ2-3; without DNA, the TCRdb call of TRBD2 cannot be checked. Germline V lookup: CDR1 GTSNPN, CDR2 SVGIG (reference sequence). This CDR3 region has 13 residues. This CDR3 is CAWSKRSTDTQYF.

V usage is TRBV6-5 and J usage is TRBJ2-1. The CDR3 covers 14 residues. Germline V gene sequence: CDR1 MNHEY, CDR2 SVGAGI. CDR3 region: CASISHGEYNEQFF.

CDR3 region: CSAIRTSGRIGDTQYF. The chain joins TRBV20-1 to TRBJ2-3; without DNA, the TCRdb call of TRBD2 cannot be checked. Per the germline V gene, CDR1 is DFQATT and CDR2 is SNEGSKA (reference sequence). This CDR3 has 16 residues.

The CDR3 loop reads CATSTTNRGFGNEQFF. V is TRBV24-1 and J is TRBJ2-1; TCRdb gives TRBD1 as the D gene, but with no DNA this cannot be confirmed. CDR3 length: 16 amino acids. Germline CDR1 is KGHDR and CDR2 is SFDVKD.

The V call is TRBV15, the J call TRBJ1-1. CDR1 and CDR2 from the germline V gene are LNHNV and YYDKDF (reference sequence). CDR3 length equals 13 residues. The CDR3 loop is CATSRDLGNEAFF.

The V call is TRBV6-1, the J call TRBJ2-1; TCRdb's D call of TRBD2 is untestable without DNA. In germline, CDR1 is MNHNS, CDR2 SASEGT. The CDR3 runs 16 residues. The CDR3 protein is CASRKGLAGFGDEQFF.

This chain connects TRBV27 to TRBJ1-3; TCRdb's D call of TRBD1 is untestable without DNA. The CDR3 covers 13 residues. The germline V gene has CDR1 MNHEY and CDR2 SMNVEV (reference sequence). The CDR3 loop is CASSRGGGNTIYF.

CDR3 in amino acids: CASTLSGTYEQYF. The rearrangement joins TRBV6-2 or TRBV6-3 to TRBJ2-7; the D gene TCRdb calls, TRBD2, cannot be checked with no DNA. This CDR3 comprises 13 residues. Germline V gives CDR1 MNHEY, CDR2 SVGEGT.

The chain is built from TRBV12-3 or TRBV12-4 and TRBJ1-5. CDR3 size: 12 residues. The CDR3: CASNNNNQPQHF.

The CDR3 loop reads CASSPLFRADTGELFF. The chain links TRBV18 to TRBJ2-2. There are 16 residues in the CDR3. Germline CDR1 KGHSH, CDR2 LQKENI.

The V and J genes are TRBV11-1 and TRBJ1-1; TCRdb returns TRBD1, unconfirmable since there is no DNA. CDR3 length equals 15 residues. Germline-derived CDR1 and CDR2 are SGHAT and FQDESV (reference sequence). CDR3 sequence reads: CASSPETGRSTEAFF.

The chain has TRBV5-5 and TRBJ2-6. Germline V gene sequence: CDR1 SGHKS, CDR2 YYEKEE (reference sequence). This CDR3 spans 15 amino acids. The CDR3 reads CASSVTPTGANVLTF.

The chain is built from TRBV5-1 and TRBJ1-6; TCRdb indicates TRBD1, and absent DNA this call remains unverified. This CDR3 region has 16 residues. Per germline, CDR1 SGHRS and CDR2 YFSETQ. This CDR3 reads CASSTGTGGGSSPLHF. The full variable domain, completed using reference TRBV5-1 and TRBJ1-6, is KAGVTQTPRYLIKTRGQQVTLSCSPISGHRSVSWYQQTPGQGLQFLFEYFSETQRNKGNFPGRFSGRQFSNSRSEMNVSTLELGDSALYLCASSTGTGGGSSPLHFGNGTRLTVT.

The CDR3 loop reads CASGLVPGGYTF. The V gene is TRBV12-5, the J gene TRBJ1-2. The germline V gene has CDR1 LGHNT and CDR2 FRNRAP. CDR3 length equals 12 residues.

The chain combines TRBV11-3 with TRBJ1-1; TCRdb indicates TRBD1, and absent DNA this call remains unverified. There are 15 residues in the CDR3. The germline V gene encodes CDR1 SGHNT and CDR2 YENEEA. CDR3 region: CASSLDSGRGTGAFF.

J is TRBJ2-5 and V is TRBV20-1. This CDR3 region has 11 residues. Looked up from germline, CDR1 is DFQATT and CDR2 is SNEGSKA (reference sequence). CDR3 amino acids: CSPGDQETQYF.

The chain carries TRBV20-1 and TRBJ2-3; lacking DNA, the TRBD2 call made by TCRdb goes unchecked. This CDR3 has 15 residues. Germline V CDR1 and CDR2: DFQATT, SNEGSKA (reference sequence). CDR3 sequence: CSARDPARAGDTQYF.

Here the CDR3 reads CASSWVAVSTDTQYF. The V and J genes are TRBV5-1 and TRBJ2-3; TCRdb gives TRBD2 as the D gene, but with no DNA this cannot be confirmed. CDR1 SGHRS and CDR2 YFSETQ come from the germline V gene. CDR3 size: 15 residues. Variable domain in full (rest from reference TRBV5-1 and TRBJ2-3): KAGVTQTPRYLIKTRGQQVTLSCSPISGHRSVSWYQQTPGQGLQFLFEYFSETQRNKGNFPGRFSGRQFSNSRSEMNVSTLELGDSALYLCASSWVAVSTDTQYFGPGTRLTVL.

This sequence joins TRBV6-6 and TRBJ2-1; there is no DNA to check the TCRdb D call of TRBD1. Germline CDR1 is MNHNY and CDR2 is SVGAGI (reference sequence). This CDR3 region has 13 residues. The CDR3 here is CASSYSRVNEQFF.

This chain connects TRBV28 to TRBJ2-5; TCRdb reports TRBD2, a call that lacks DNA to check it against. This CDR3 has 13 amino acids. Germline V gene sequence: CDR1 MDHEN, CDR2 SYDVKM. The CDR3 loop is CASLKTAEVAQYF. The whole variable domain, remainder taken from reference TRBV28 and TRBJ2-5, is DVKVTQSSRYLVKRTGEKVFLECVQDMDHENMFWYRQDPGLGLRLIYFSYDVKMKEKGDIPEGYSVSREKKERFSLILESASTNQTSMYLCASLKTAEVAQYFGPGTRLLVL.

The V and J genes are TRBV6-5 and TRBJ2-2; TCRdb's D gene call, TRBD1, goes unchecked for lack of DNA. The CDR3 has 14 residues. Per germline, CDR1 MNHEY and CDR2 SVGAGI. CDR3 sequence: CASSTWGTTGELFF.